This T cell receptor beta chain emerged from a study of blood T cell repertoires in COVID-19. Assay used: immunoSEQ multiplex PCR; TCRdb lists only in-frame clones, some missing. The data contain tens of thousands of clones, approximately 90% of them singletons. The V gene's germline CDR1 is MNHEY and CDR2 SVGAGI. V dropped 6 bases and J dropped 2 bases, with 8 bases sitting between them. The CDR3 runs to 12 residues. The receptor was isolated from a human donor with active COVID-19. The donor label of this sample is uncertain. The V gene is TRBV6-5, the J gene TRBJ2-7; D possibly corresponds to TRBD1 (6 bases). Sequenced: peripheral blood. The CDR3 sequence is CASRAGAYEQYF. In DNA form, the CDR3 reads TGTGCCAGCAGGGCAGGGGCCTACGAGCAGTACTTC.